Listed here are 28 T cell receptor beta chains from one sample, sequenced in a study of beta chain features in type 1 diabetes. The entirety of the isolated RNA underwent reverse transcription, so expressed TCRB transcripts were sequenced. Sequenced by immunoSEQ multiplex PCR; TCRdb stores in-frame clones only, minus some. The table records roughly 330,000 clones, approximately 9.9% of them present only once. The specimen was naive CD4+ T cells from blood. These receptors were obtained from a woman between 25 and 40 years old in good health.

The chain uses TRBV6-5 and TRBJ2-7; 8 bases fit TRBD2. Germline V gives CDR1 MNHEY, CDR2 SVGAGI. After removal of 6 bases from V and 6 bases from J, the junction contained 10 bases not matched to a gene. The CDR3 sequence is 14 residues long. The CDR3 sequence: CASSRAGEGREQYF. CDR3 DNA sequence: TGTGCCAGCAGCCGAGCGGGAGAGGGGCGCGAGCAGTACTTC.

This chain links TRBV7-9 with TRBJ2-5; 8 nucleotides match TRBD1. The V segment lost 5 bases and the J segment 6 bases; nucleotides outside the gene matches: 17. The CDR3 sequence is 17 residues long. Germline V gene data show CDR1 as SEHNR and CDR2 as FQNEAQ (reference sequence). CDR3 DNA sequence: TGTGCCAGCAGCAACCAGACTCGACGGACAGGGCTTAAGACCCAGTACTTC. Amino acid sequence: CASSNQTRRTGLKTQYF.

The chain joins TRBV2 to TRBJ1-1; weak D call: TRBD1 (5 bases). The CDR3 is made up of 11 amino acids. V gave up 7 bases and J gave up 10 bases, with 13 bases separating them. Germline V gene lookup returns CDR1 SNHLY and CDR2 FYNNEI. The CDR3, as DNA: TGTGCCAGCATAGTAGGGGATGTAGCTTTCTTT. Amino acids: CASIVGDVAFF.

The rearrangement joins TRBV7-2 to TRBJ2-5; 11 bases match TRBD2. CDR1 is SGHTA, CDR2 FQGNSA, per germline. The J segment lost 5 bases and the V segment lost 4 bases, leaving 6 bases of the junction unmatched. This CDR3 region has 15 residues. CDR3 coding DNA: TGTGCCAGCAGCTCGGGACTAGCGGCCCGCGAGACCCAGTACTTC. Encoded protein: CASSSGLAARETQYF.

The J gene is TRBJ2-7, the V gene TRBV5-1; 14 bases fit TRBD2. This CDR3 is 16 amino acids long. The V segment lost 4 bases and the J segment 3 bases; nucleotides outside the gene matches: 6. Germline CDR1 and CDR2: SGHRS and YFSETQ. The CDR3 is CASSGGLAGGFYEQYF. The CDR3, as DNA: TGCGCCAGCAGCGGAGGACTAGCGGGAGGATTCTACGAGCAGTACTTC.

This clone was detected only a few times. The chain couples TRBV28 to TRBJ2-2; 8 bases line up with TRBD2. CDR3 length: 14 residues. V lost 6 bases and J lost 3; bases outside the gene matches: 3. Germline V lookup: CDR1 MDHEN, CDR2 SYDVKM. CDR3 bases: TGTGCCAGCAGAGCGGGAGAGCACACCGGGGAGCTGTTTTTT. It yields the protein CASRAGEHTGELFF.

This clone was seen just once. The chain uses TRBV9 and TRBJ2-5; the match to TRBD1 covers 11 bases. The germline V gene has CDR1 SGDLS and CDR2 YYNGEE. The CDR3 has 15 residues. After removal of 0 bases from V and 4 bases from J, the junction contained 2 bases not matched to a gene. The CDR3 region has the DNA TGTGCCAGCAGCGTAGGGACAGGGGGCGTAGAGACCCAGTACTTC. This codes for CASSVGTGGVETQYF.

This clone was recorded a few times. J is TRBJ2-5 and V is TRBV5-1; D might be TRBD2 (5 bases). The CDR3 spans 15 residues. V was shortened by 4 bases and J by 2 bases, with 15 bases between the two germline ends. Germline CDR1 reads SGHRS; CDR2 reads YFSETQ. This chain's CDR3 is CASSPGNERQETQYF. The CDR3 bases are TGCGCCAGCAGCCCGGGTAACGAGCGGCAAGAGACCCAGTACTTC.

The gene calls are TRBV11-3 and TRBJ1-1; D gene unclear. V lost 3 bases, J lost 1 base, and 6 bases lay in between. Germline V gives CDR1 SGHNT, CDR2 YENEEA. The CDR3 covers 13 residues. The CDR3 sequence is CASSFKPNTEAFF. In DNA form, the CDR3 reads TGTGCCAGCAGCTTCAAGCCGAACACTGAAGCTTTCTTT.

This rearrangement joins TRBV6-5 to TRBJ2-5; D is possibly TRBD2 (6 bases). Germline CDR1 MNHEY, CDR2 SVGAGI. Trimming left V 2 bases short and J 12 bases short, with 19 bases between. This CDR3 has 14 amino acids. CDR3 sequence: CASSYGSLGGNEYF. In nucleotides, the CDR3 is TGTGCCAGCAGTTACGGCAGCCTCGGGGGAAATGAGTACTTC.

The J gene is TRBJ2-7, the V gene TRBV7-2; TRBD1 matches at 9 bases. With 3 bases clipped from V and 4 bases from J, the junction kept 7 bases outside the gene matches. Germline assignment: CDR1 SGHTA and CDR2 FQGNSA. The CDR3 is 15 residues long. CDR3 sequence reads: CASSFYRGPSYEQYF. As DNA, the CDR3 is TGTGCCAGCAGCTTTTACAGGGGGCCGAGTTACGAGCAGTACTTC.

CDR3 bases: TGTGCCAGCTCACCACTTCCCACCTCGCAGGAGCAGTTCTTC. Protein product: CASSPLPTSQEQFF. This rearrangement joins TRBV18 to TRBJ2-1; D remains unclear. CDR1 and CDR2 from the germline V gene are KGHSH and LQKENI. V was trimmed by 1 base and J by 10 bases, leaving 14 bases between them. There are 14 residues in the CDR3.

This chain links TRBV9 with TRBJ2-3; no clear D. The V end was cut by 3 bases, the J end by 0 bases, with 11 bases between. Germline V gene lookup returns CDR1 SGDLS and CDR2 YYNGEE. The CDR3 loop spans 15 amino acids. The CDR3 nucleotides read TGTGCCAGCAGCGCCACTATCGGGAGCACAGATACGCAGTATTTT. Its protein product is CASSATIGSTDTQYF. The variable domain in full, completed from reference TRBV9 and TRBJ2-3, reads DSGVTQTPKHLITATGQRVTLRCSPRSGDLSVYWYQQSLDQGLQFLIQYYNGEERAKGNILERFSAQQFPDLHSELNLSSLELGDSALYFCASSATIGSTDTQYFGPGTRLTVL.

This clone was observed a handful of times. J is TRBJ2-6 and V is TRBV5-1; perhaps TRBD1 as D (6 bases). CDR1 is SGHRS, CDR2 YFSETQ, per germline. The CDR3 covers 16 residues. Trimming cost V 4 bases and J 0 bases, with 11 bases left between them. The CDR3 loop reads CASSPTGRSGANVLTF. As DNA, the CDR3 is TGCGCCAGCAGCCCTACAGGGCGCTCTGGGGCCAACGTCCTGACTTTC.

A few counts support this clone. The chain recombines TRBV7-2 with TRBJ2-5, with D possibly matching TRBD2 (5 bases). The germline CDR1 and CDR2 sequences are SGHTA and FQGNSA. The V gene lost 4 bases and the J gene lost 3 bases, with 9 bases spanning the gap. The CDR3 spans 13 residues. The CDR3 loop is CASSSGGEETQYF. DNA for the CDR3: TGTGCCAGCAGCTCCGGAGGCGAAGAGACCCAGTACTTC.

This clone was detected a few times. The chain links TRBV9 to TRBJ2-3, with D perhaps TRBD2 (6 bases). V dropped 4 bases and J dropped 9 bases, with 21 bases sitting between them. CDR1 and CDR2 (germline): SGDLS, YYNGEE. This CDR3 has 15 amino acids. CDR3 bases: TGTGCCAGCAGCACAGGAGCGATAGCGGAGGAGACGCAGTATTTT. Amino acid sequence: CASSTGAIAEETQYF.

The V gene is TRBV5-1, the J gene TRBJ2-1; the match to TRBD2 covers 14 bases. The germline CDR1 and CDR2 sequences are SGHRS and YFSETQ. This CDR3 is 14 amino acids long. The V segment lost 4 bases and the J segment 10 bases; nucleotides outside the gene matches: 4. CDR3 residues: CASSGGLAGGEQFF. CDR3 nucleotide sequence: TGCGCCAGCAGCGGAGGACTAGCGGGAGGAGAGCAGTTCTTC.

This clone was seen a few times. V is TRBV5-4 and J is TRBJ1-1; TRBD1 matches at 7 bases. The CDR3 is 13 amino acids. J lost 5 bases, V lost 3 bases, and 4 bases had no gene match. Germline lookup yields CDR1 SGHNT and CDR2 YYREEE (reference sequence). CDR3 sequence reads: CASSSQGVTEAFF. The DNA of the CDR3 is TGTGCCAGCAGCTCGCAGGGGGTGACTGAAGCTTTCTTT.

This clone was seen more than once but under ten times. The rearrangement joins TRBV15 to TRBJ2-6; tentative D call: TRBD1 (5 bases). This CDR3 comprises 18 residues. Germline lookup yields CDR1 LNHNV and CDR2 YYDKDF (reference sequence). The V end lost 0 bases, the J end lost 0 bases, and 12 bases lay between the germline ends. This chain's CDR3 is CATSRDTGPYSGANVLTF. In nucleotides, the CDR3 is TGTGCCACCAGCAGAGATACAGGCCCCTACTCTGGGGCCAACGTCCTGACTTTC.

This clone came up a few times. This chain connects TRBV11-2 to TRBJ2-2; tentatively, D is TRBD1 (5 bases). CDR3 length equals 15 residues. V was clipped by 2 bases and J by 7 bases, with 14 bases between them. CDR1 and CDR2 from the germline V gene are SGHAT and FQNNGV. The DNA of the CDR3 is TGTGCCAGCAGCTTATCCCCAGGGAACGGCGGGGAGCTGTTTTTT. Protein: CASSLSPGNGGELFF.

This clone was recorded a few times. This rearrangement joins TRBV5-1 to TRBJ2-1; 7 positions match TRBD1. This CDR3 region has 12 residues. The germline CDR1 and CDR2 sequences are SGHRS and YFSETQ. V shed 7 bases and J 7 bases; nucleotides not matched to a gene: 5. As DNA, the CDR3 is TGCGCCAGCCAATCGGGACAGAATGAGCAGTTCTTC. It is translated as CASQSGQNEQFF.

This clone was detected only a few times. This rearrangement joins TRBV5-4 to TRBJ2-7; 9 bases fit TRBD1. The CDR3 has 16 amino acids. Germline values: CDR1 SGHNT, CDR2 YYREEE (reference sequence). V shed 1 base, J shed 10 bases, and the junction held 15 bases outside the gene matches. CDR3 protein: CASSLMTGTGRFGQYF. Here the CDR3 DNA reads TGTGCCAGCAGCTTGATGACCGGGACAGGGCGTTTCGGTCAGTACTTC.

The chain uses TRBV7-9 and TRBJ1-2; tentatively, D is TRBD1 (5 bases). V lost 5 bases and J 0 bases, leaving 13 bases between the germline ends. CDR1 and CDR2 from the germline V gene are SEHNR and FQNEAQ (reference sequence). The CDR3 contains 15 residues. The CDR3 sequence: CASSPRGETNYGYTF. The CDR3 DNA reads TGTGCCAGCAGCCCCCGGGGGGAAACTAACTATGGCTACACCTTC.

The chain couples TRBV7-3 to TRBJ1-1; D ambiguous. Germline CDR1 is SGHTA and CDR2 is FQGTGA. V shed 2 bases and J shed 4 bases, with 11 bases lying between them. The CDR3 spans 14 residues. CDR3 in amino acids: CASSLRGGSTEAFF. In DNA, the CDR3 is TGTGCCAGCAGCTTACGAGGAGGGAGCACTGAAGCTTTCTTT.

This clone came up a few times. Other DNA sequences in this sample translate to the same CDR3. The rearrangement uses TRBV7-9 and TRBJ1-5; 7 bases match TRBD1. The V and J ends lost 5 bases and 5 bases, in that order; junction bases with no gene match: 3. The CDR3 has 13 residues. Looked up from germline, CDR1 is SEHNR and CDR2 is FQNEAQ (reference sequence). CDR3 in amino acids: CASSLTGDQPQHF. The CDR3 DNA is TGTGCCAGCAGCCTTACAGGGGATCAGCCCCAGCATTTT.

This clone was detected a few times. The CDR3 DNA reads as TGTGCCAGCAGCCTGACGCTGGGAGGGCCGGAAGAGACCCAGTACTTC. Its translation is CASSLTLGGPEETQYF. The J gene is TRBJ2-5, the V gene TRBV11-1; 7 bases fit TRBD2. CDR3 length equals 16 residues. Germline CDR1 SGHAT, CDR2 FQDESV (reference sequence). V lost 5 bases, J lost 3 bases, and 12 bases stayed unmatched.

V gene TRBV28 combines with J gene TRBJ2-7; no definite D call. CDR1 and CDR2 from the germline V gene are MDHEN and SYDVKM. V was shortened by 6 bases and J by 2 bases, with 5 bases between the two germline ends. The CDR3 totals 11 residues. CDR3: CASRNTYEQYF. The CDR3 DNA is TGTGCCAGCAGGAACACCTACGAGCAGTACTTC.

The chain carries TRBV25-1 and TRBJ2-2; D perhaps matches TRBD2 (6 bases). The CDR3 has 15 residues. Germline V gene lookup returns CDR1 MGHDK and CDR2 SYGVNS. V was shortened by 5 bases and J by 4 bases, with 14 bases between the two germline ends. The CDR3, as DNA: TGTGCCAGCAGTTCGGGAGCCTCGTTCACCGGGGAGCTGTTTTTT. Amino acids: CASSSGASFTGELFF.